The clone carrying this T cell receptor beta chain was observed at least ten times. Its antigen is as yet unknown. This entry belongs to a study of response to subunit inactivated influenza vaccine. Study-wide results and limits: Seasonal influenza vaccination, on each occasion, was suggested by the authors to recruit few new T cells.

TCRdb reprocessed the RT-PCR reads via MiXCR and lists one record per CDR3 protein. Of 500,000 to 600,000 distinct CDR3 sequences detected, 11% to 15% appear once; the ten largest clones hold 11%. Per germline, CDR1 KGHSH and CDR2 LQKENI. V lost 0 bases and J 4 bases, leaving 9 bases between the germline ends. The length of the CDR3 is 15 residues. Material: PBMCs from blood, obtained 11 to 12 days after vaccination. The source of this sequence is a man aged 45-60 years who received an inactivated influenza vaccine. This rearrangement joins TRBV18 to TRBJ1-4, with D unresolved. CDR3 sequence: CASSPPGDFNEKLFF. CDR3 DNA sequence: TGTGCCAGCTCACCACCGGGAGATTTTAATGAAAAACTGTTTTTT.